The clone carrying this T cell receptor beta chain was seen at least ten times. Its antigen is not identified. The CDR3 sequence is 16 residues long. With 2 bases removed from V and 5 bases from J, the gap between germline ends came to 16 bases. Per germline, CDR1 MNHNY and CDR2 SVGAGI (reference sequence). This record comes from a study of blood T cells in healthy people across ages. Whole-study findings and limits: A roughly linear age-dependent decrease characterized TCR beta diversity per million T cells.

The second PCR ran about 6 to 12 cycles with a sample-barcoded 5' primer and J-beta primers. Unique molecular identifiers of 12 random nucleotides labeled each cDNA. Each CDR3 protein gets one entry after TCRdb re-called the 5' RACE reads with MiXCR. The sample lists approximately 800,000 distinct CDR3 sequences; more than 55% were seen once. Approximately 9.6 milliliters of peripheral blood were drawn from each donor into EDTA-treated tubes. This chain connects TRBV6-6 to TRBJ1-5, with D possibly TRBD1 on 6 matching bases. The source is a man in his forties in good health. Sequencing used blood. This CDR3 reads CASSYGSGVVDQPQHF. CDR3 DNA: TGTGCCAGCAGTTACGGTTCAGGGGTGGTCGATCAGCCCCAGCATTTT.